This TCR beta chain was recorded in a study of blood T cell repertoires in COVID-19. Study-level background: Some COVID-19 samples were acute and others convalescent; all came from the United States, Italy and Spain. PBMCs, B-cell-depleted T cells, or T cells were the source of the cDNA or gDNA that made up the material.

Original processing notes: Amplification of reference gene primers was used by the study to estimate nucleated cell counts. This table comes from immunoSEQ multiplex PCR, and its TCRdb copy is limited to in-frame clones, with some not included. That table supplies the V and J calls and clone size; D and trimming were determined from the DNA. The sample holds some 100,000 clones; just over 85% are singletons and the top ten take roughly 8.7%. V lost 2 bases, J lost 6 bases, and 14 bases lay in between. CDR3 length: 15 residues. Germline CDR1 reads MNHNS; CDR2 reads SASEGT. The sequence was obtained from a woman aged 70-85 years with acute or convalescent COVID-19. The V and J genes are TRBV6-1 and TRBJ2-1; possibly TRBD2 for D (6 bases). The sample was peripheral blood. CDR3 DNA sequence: TGTGCCAGCAGTGAAATCAGGTTGGGAGGCAATGAGCAGTTCTTC. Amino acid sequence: CASSEIRLGGNEQFF.